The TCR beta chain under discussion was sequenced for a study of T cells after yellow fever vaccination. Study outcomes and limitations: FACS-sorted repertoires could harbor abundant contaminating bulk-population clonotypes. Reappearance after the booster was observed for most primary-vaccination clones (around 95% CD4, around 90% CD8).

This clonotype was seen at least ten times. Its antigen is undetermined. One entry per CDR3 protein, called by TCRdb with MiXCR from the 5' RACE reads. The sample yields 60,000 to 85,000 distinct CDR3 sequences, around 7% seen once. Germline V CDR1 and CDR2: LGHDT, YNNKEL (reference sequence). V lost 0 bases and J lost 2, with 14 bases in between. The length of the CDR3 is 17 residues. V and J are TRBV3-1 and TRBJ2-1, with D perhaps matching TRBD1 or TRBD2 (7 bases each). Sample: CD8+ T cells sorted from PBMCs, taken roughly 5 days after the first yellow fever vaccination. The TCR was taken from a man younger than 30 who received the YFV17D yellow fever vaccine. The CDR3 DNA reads TGTGCCAGCAGCCAAGAAGAGGGAGGGGGCGCCTACAATGAGCAGTTCTTC. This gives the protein CASSQEEGGGAYNEQFF.